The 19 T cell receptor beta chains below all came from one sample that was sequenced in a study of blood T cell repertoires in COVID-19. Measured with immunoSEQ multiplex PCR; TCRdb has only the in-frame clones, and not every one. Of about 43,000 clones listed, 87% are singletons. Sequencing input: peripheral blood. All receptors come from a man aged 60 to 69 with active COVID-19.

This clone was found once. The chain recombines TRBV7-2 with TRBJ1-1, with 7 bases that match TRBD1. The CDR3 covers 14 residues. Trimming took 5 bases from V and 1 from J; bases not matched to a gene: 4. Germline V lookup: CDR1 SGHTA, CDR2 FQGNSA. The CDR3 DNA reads TGTGCCAGCAGCCTAGGGACAGAGAACACTGAAGCTTTCTTT. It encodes CASSLGTENTEAFF. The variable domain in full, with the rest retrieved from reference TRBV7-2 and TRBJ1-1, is GAGVSQSPSNKVTEKGKDVELRCDPISGHTALYWYRQSLGQGLEFLIYFQGNSAPDKSGLPSDRFSAERTGGSVSTLTIQRTQQEDSAVYLCASSLGTENTEAFFGQGTRLTVV.

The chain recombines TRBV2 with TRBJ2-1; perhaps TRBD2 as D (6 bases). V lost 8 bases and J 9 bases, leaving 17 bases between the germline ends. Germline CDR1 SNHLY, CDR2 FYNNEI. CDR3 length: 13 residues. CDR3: CASGRLGLTEQFF. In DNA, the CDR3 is TGTGCCAGCGGTCGACTAGGGCTAACTGAGCAGTTCTTC.

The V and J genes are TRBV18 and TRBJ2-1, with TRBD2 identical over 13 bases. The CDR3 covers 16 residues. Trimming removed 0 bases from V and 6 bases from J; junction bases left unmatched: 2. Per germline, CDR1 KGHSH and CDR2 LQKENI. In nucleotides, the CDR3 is TGTGCCAGCTCACCACCACTAGCGGGAGGGTCCAATGAGCAGTTCTTC. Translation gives CASSPPLAGGSNEQFF.

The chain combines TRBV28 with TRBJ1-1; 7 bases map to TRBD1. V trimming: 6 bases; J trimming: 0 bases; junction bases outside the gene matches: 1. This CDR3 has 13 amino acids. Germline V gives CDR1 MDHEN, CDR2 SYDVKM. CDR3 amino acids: CASRGQLNTEAFF. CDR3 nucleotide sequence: TGTGCCAGCAGGGGACAGTTGAACACTGAAGCTTTCTTT.

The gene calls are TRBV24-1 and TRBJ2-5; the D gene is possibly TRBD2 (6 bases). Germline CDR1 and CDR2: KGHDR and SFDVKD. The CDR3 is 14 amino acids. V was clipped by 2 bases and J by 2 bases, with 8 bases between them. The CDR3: CATSDWGDQETQYF. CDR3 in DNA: TGTGCCACCAGTGATTGGGGGGATCAAGAGACCCAGTACTTC.

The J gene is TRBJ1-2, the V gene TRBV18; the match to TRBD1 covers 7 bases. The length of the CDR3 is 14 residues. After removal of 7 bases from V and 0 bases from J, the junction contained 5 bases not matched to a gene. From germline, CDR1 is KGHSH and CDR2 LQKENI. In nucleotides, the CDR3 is TGTGCCAGCTACCGGGACAGAGCTAACTATGGCTACACCTTC. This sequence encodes CASYRDRANYGYTF.

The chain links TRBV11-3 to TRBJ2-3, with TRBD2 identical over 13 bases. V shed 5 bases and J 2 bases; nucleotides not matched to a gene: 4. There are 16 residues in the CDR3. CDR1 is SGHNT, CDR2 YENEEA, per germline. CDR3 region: CASSPGTSGATDTQYF. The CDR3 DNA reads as TGTGCCAGCAGCCCCGGGACTAGCGGGGCCACAGATACGCAGTATTTT.

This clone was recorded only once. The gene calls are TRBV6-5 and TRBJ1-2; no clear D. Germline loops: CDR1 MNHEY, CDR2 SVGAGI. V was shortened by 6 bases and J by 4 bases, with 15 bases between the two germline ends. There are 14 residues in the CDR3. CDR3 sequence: CASRQPTSSYGYTF. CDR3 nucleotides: TGTGCCAGCAGGCAACCAACAAGTTCCTATGGCTACACCTTC.

The CDR3 bases are TGTGCCAGAAAGGGACCTCGGGGGGTCGGCACTGAAGCTTTCTTT. Translated: CARKGPRGVGTEAFF. V and J are TRBV5-3 and TRBJ1-1; D possibly corresponds to TRBD1 (5 bases). TRBV5-3 is placed among ORFs of uncertain function. CDR3 length: 15 residues. The ends were cut back, 6 bases at V and 4 bases at J, with 19 bases in the middle.

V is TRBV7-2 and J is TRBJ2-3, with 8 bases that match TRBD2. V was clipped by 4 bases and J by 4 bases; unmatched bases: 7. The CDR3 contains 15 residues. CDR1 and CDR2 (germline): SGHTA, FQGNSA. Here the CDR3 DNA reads TGTGCCAGCAGCTCTCCGGGGGGGCCCTCAGATACGCAGTATTTT. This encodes CASSSPGGPSDTQYF.

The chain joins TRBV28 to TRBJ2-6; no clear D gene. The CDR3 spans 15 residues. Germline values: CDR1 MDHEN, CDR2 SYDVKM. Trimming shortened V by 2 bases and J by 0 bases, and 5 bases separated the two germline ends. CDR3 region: CASSLDNSGANVLTF. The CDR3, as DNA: TGTGCCAGCAGTTTAGACAACTCTGGGGCCAACGTCCTGACTTTC.

CDR3 sequence (DNA): TGTGCCAGCAGCTTTAGTAGGGGTGGCTACACCTTC. This translates into CASSFSRGGYTF. The chain joins TRBV5-8 to TRBJ1-2, with D perhaps TRBD1 (5 bases). V shed 2 bases and J shed 7 bases, with 9 bases lying between them. The CDR3 length is 12 residues. Germline CDR1 reads SGHTS; CDR2 reads YDEGEE.

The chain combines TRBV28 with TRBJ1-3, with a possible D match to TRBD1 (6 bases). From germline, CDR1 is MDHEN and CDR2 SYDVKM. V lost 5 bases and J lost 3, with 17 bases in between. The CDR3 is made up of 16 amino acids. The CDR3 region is CASSQKIRTDGNTIYF. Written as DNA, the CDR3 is TGTGCCAGCAGTCAAAAAATTCGGACAGATGGAAACACCATATATTTT.

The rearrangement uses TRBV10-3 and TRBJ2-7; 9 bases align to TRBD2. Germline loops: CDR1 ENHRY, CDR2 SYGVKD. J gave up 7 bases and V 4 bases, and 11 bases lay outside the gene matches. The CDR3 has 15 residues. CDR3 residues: CAISASSGETSEQYF. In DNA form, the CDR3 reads TGTGCCATCAGTGCCTCTAGCGGGGAGACCTCTGAGCAGTACTTC.

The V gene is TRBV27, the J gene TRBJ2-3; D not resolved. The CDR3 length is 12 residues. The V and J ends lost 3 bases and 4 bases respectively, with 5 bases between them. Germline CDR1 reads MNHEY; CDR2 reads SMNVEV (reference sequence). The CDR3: CASSFYADTQYF. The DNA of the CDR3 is TGTGCCAGCAGTTTTTATGCAGATACGCAGTATTTT.

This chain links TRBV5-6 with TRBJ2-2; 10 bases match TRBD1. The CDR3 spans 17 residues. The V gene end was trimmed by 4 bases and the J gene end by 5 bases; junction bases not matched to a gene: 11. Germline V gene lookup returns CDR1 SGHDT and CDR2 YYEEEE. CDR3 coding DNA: TGTGCCAGCAGCCCTGGGTGGGGACAGGGGCTTACCGGGGAGCTGTTTTTT. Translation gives CASSPGWGQGLTGELFF. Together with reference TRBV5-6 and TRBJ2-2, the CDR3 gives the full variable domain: DAGVTQSPTHLIKTRGQQVTLRCSPKSGHDTVSWYQQALGQGPQFIFQYYEEEERQRGNFPDRFSGHQFPNYSSELNVNALLLGDSALYLCASSPGWGQGLTGELFFGEGSRLTVL.

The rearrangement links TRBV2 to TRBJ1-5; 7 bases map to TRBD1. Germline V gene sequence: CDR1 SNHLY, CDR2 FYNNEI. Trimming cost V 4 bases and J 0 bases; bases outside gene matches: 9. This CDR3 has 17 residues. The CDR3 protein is CASSGKPGTVSNQPQHF. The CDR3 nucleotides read TGTGCCAGCAGTGGAAAACCCGGGACAGTTAGCAATCAGCCCCAGCATTTT.

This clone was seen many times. The CDR3 nucleotides read TGTGCCAGCGGGGGACAGGGGGTGAAATACACTGAAGCTTTCTTT. Translated, it gives CASGGQGVKYTEAFF. The J gene is TRBJ1-1, the V gene TRBV28, with 11 bases lining up with TRBD1. The J segment lost 3 bases and the V segment lost 8 bases, leaving 8 bases of the junction unmatched. This CDR3 has 15 amino acids. In germline, CDR1 is MDHEN, CDR2 SYDVKM.

The CDR3 nucleotides are TGCAGCACGGGACAGGATTACACTGAAGCTTTCTTT. The encoded protein is CSTGQDYTEAFF. The chain combines TRBV29-1 with TRBJ1-1, with 8 bases matching TRBD1. Germline V gives CDR1 SQVTM, CDR2 ANQGSEA. The trim removed 8 bases at V and 3 bases at J, leaving 5 bases unmatched. CDR3 length: 12 residues.